The following is a T cell receptor beta chain sequence with its context. Its antigen remains unidentified. The data are from a study of T cells expressing NK-cell markers. Study-wide context: Beta-chain profiling covered CD3+CD56+NKG2C+, CD3+CD56+NKG2C- and CD3+CD56-NKG2C+ sorted subsets. Seven sequenced donors out of eight were HCMV-seropositive, one seronegative. Study-wide points: The leading position in the CD3+CD56-NKG2C+ fraction of several donors also went to these clonotypes.

TCRdb reprocessed the 5' RACE reads and stores each CDR3 protein as one record, lacking DNA. This sample's table reports under 200,000 distinct CDR3 sequences. CDR3 length: 13 residues. Per the germline V gene, CDR1 is DFQATT and CDR2 is SNEGSKA (reference sequence). This TCR came from a woman aged 18-69 years in good health. The specimen sequenced was blood T cells: a sorted CD56 or NKG2C T cell subset, CD4+ or CD8+ T cells, or bulk PBMC T cells (not recorded which). The V call is TRBV20-1, the J call TRBJ1-1. The CDR3: CSAKYLPYTEAFF.